This is a list of T cell receptor beta chains from one sample in a study of blood T cells in healthy people across ages. From the 5' RACE reads, TCRdb called clonotypes with MiXCR, one entry per CDR3 protein. The sample yields around 1.5 million distinct CDR3 sequences, approximately 63% seen once. Material: blood. The receptors shown here come from a man between 18 and 35 years old in good health. Each CDR3 is given with its conserved first and last residue. The order of the fields is V gene, J gene, CDR3 protein.

TRBV29-1,TRBJ2-5,CSGQRGSSGGETQYF
TRBV9,TRBJ1-2,CASSIGQGIYGYTF
TRBV12-3/TRBV12-4,TRBJ2-5,CASLGEQETQYF
TRBV4-2,TRBJ2-1,CASSQESGLQFF
TRBV5-1,TRBJ2-5,CASSSIGQGETQYF
TRBV4-1,TRBJ1-2,CASSQDPGASYGYTF
TRBV2,TRBJ2-5,CASSGERVTQYF
TRBV11-1,TRBJ2-1,CASSLGRLGSGGDPSYNEQFF
TRBV7-9,TRBJ2-1,CASSQLTSRDEQFF
TRBV23-1,TRBJ2-7,CASSQSRTLDRQHYEQYF
TRBV6-1,TRBJ2-1,CASSPRLAGLPMSSYNEQFF
TRBV6-2/TRBV6-3,TRBJ2-7,CASSYRLRGDLTYEQYF
TRBV16,TRBJ2-1,CASSQSTNEQFF
TRBV28,TRBJ1-6,CASSLGQSYGSPPHF
TRBV25-1,TRBJ2-6,CASSPGTYHSGANVLTF
TRBV29-1,TRBJ1-1,CSVSPGTGANTEAFF
TRBV15,TRBJ1-1,CATSSGQDNTEAFF
TRBV10-3,TRBJ1-2,CAFYGGGYTF
TRBV15,TRBJ2-7,CATSRGFTGTSGTHLDYEQYF
TRBV10-1,TRBJ2-5,CASSESFGQPQDQETQYF
TRBV29-1,TRBJ2-2,CSVLGQHTGELFF
TRBV7-2,TRBJ2-5,CASSSASGSIGTQYF
TRBV15,TRBJ2-7,CATSRDQGRHSYEQYF
TRBV11-2,TRBJ2-5,CASSLGSAGGLLETQYF
TRBV20-1,TRBJ2-1,CSARPMVPAGSYNEQFF
TRBV6-9,TRBJ2-7,CASSYPETSGGSYEQYF
TRBV4-3,TRBJ1-1,CASSQELDRPGTEAFF
TRBV6-2/TRBV6-3,TRBJ1-2,CASSLPDRRYGYTF
TRBV29-1,TRBJ1-1,CSVAVTGMNTEAFF
TRBV20-1,TRBJ2-7,CSARGGSLSYEQYF
TRBV12-3/TRBV12-4,TRBJ2-3,CASTLSRGHTDTQYF
TRBV12-5,TRBJ2-3,CASGPLGRSRTDTQYF
TRBV27,TRBJ2-6,CASSFGEAGANVLTF
TRBV7-8,TRBJ1-5,CASSLDRTDQPQHF
TRBV7-2,TRBJ1-5,CASSLAGVSNQPQHF
TRBV4-3,TRBJ1-2,CASSQDIGQATINYGYTF
TRBV7-6,TRBJ2-6,CASSLGLGSGANVLTF
TRBV25-1,TRBJ1-4,CASSDPQGLGEKLFF
TRBV7-9,TRBJ2-2,CASSTQRDANTGELFF
TRBV20-1,TRBJ1-5,CSAQRRNQPQHF
TRBV29-1,TRBJ2-5,CSVGQGNQETQYF
TRBV5-1,TRBJ1-2,CASSLVPGDYGYTF
TRBV10-3,TRBJ1-1,CAISEGRKAFF
TRBV11-2,TRBJ2-5,CASGIPGARELDSWRTYNEQYF
TRBV10-3,TRBJ2-6,CAMGDSNSGANVLTF
TRBV20-1,TRBJ1-6,CSATLTAGVKGSPLHF
TRBV27,TRBJ2-1,CATTDRENEQFF
TRBV7-9,TRBJ2-5,CASSGPNQETQYF
TRBV25-1,TRBJ2-3,CASSALAGTQYF